These 20 T cell receptor beta chains were all obtained from the same sample, sequenced in a study of T cell responses to AZD1222 COVID-19 vaccine. TCRdb keeps only in-frame clones here, not all; method: immunoSEQ multiplex PCR. The sample has more than 150,000 clones; approximately 90% are singletons. Material: peripheral blood, obtained on day 0 of AZD1222 vaccination. The origin of the receptors is an adult in good health.

The chain couples TRBV11-3 to TRBJ2-3; D remains ambiguous. The V end was cut by 1 base, the J end by 3 bases, with 14 bases between. Germline V CDR1 and CDR2: SGHNT, YENEEA. The CDR3 is 16 residues long. CDR3 region: CASSLGSRAATDTQYF. DNA of the CDR3: TGTGCCAGCAGCTTAGGCTCCCGGGCAGCTACAGATACGCAGTATTTT.

The chain has TRBV11-1 and TRBJ1-2; unclear D gene. V gave up 5 bases and J gave up 6 bases, with 10 bases separating them. Germline lookup yields CDR1 SGHAT and CDR2 FQDESV (reference sequence). The CDR3 has 12 amino acids. CDR3 in DNA: TGTGCCAGCAGCCGGGAGGGAGATGGCTACACCTTC. It yields the protein CASSREGDGYTF.

J is TRBJ1-2 and V is TRBV5-6; 7 nucleotides line up with TRBD1. J gave up 4 bases and V 2 bases, and 8 bases lay outside the gene matches. Germline-derived CDR1 and CDR2 are SGHDT and YYEEEE. The CDR3 is made up of 15 amino acids. The CDR3 region is CASSLGQAKIYGYTF. In DNA form, the CDR3 reads TGTGCCAGCAGCTTAGGACAGGCAAAAATCTATGGCTACACCTTC.

This chain links TRBV6-2 or TRBV6-3 with TRBJ2-2; 8 bases are shared with TRBD1. Per the germline V gene, CDR1 is MNHEY and CDR2 is SVGEGT. CDR3 length equals 15 residues. The junction had 4 bases not matched to a gene; V was cut back by 2 bases and J by 5 bases. CDR3 in amino acids: CASSYPDRATGELFF. Here the CDR3 DNA reads TGTGCCAGCAGTTACCCGGACAGGGCAACCGGGGAGCTGTTTTTT.

This chain joins TRBV27 and TRBJ1-5; TRBD1 is a possible D gene (6 bases). Trimming removed 3 bases from V and 5 bases from J, with 11 bases in between. This CDR3 region has 14 residues. Germline V lookup: CDR1 MNHEY, CDR2 SMNVEV (reference sequence). The DNA for the CDR3 is TGTGCCAGCAGTTTGCAGGGGCATCATCAGCCCCAGCATTTT. Encoded protein: CASSLQGHHQPQHF.

This clone was detected only a few times. The chain combines TRBV19 with TRBJ2-2; 11 bases agree with TRBD2. With V trimmed by 3 bases and J by 4 bases, 4 bases remained unmatched. CDR1 LNHDA and CDR2 SQIVND come from the germline V gene (reference sequence). CDR3 length: 16 residues. For the CDR3, the DNA is TGTGCCAGTAGTATCTCTAGCGGGAGGCTCACCGGGGAGCTGTTTTTT. Encoded protein: CASSISSGRLTGELFF.

CDR3 in amino acids: CASSEVWETQYF. The CDR3 DNA is TGTGCCAGCAGTGAGGTTTGGGAGACCCAGTACTTC. The chain combines TRBV6-1 with TRBJ2-5; D gene ambiguous. This CDR3 has 12 amino acids. Germline CDR1 MNHNS, CDR2 SASEGT. V dropped 3 bases and J dropped 5 bases, with 7 bases sitting between them.

Comment on this clone: Distinct nucleotide sequences in the sample also encode this CDR3. The rearrangement uses TRBV6-5 and TRBJ2-2, with no clear D. This CDR3 has 12 residues. The V end was cut by 6 bases, the J end by 1 base, with 3 bases between. Germline assignment: CDR1 MNHEY and CDR2 SVGAGI. This CDR3 is CASSRNTGELFF. The CDR3 DNA sequence: TGTGCCAGCAGCCGGAACACCGGGGAGCTGTTTTTT.

The chain has TRBV10-2 and TRBJ1-5; D gene uncertain. Per the germline V gene, CDR1 is WSHSY and CDR2 is SAAADI. The CDR3 spans 14 residues. V gave up 9 bases and J gave up 0 bases, with 12 bases separating them. In nucleotides, the CDR3 is TGCGCCAGTGACGACCCTTATAGCAATCAGCCCCAGCATTTT. Amino acids: CASDDPYSNQPQHF.

The V gene is TRBV11-2, the J gene TRBJ2-5; D uncertain. The V and J ends lost 1 base and 1 base respectively, with 7 bases between them. This CDR3 contains 14 residues. The germline CDR1 and CDR2 sequences are SGHAT and FQNNGV. This CDR3 is CASSLAGSQETQYF. The CDR3 DNA reads TGTGCCAGCAGCTTAGCTGGCTCCCAAGAGACCCAGTACTTC. The entire variable domain, with the rest obtained from reference TRBV11-2 and TRBJ2-5, is as follows: EAGVAQSPRYKIIEKRQSVAFWCNPISGHATLYWYQQILGQGPKLLIQFQNNGVVDDSQLPKDRFSAERLKGVDSTLKIQPAKLEDSAVYLCASSLAGSQETQYFGPGTRLLVL.

This rearrangement joins TRBV18 to TRBJ2-1; 8 bases agree with TRBD1. Per the germline V gene, CDR1 is KGHSH and CDR2 is LQKENI. After removal of 5 bases from V and 8 bases from J, the junction contained 2 bases not matched to a gene. This CDR3 region has 12 residues. The CDR3 spells CASSVDRDEQFF. CDR3 in DNA: TGTGCCAGCTCAGTGGACAGGGATGAGCAGTTCTTC. The full variable domain, with the rest looked up from reference TRBV18 and TRBJ2-1, is NAGVMQNPRHLVRRRGQEARLRCSPMKGHSHVYWYRQLPEEGLKFMVYLQKENIIDESGMPKERFSAEFPKEGPSILRIQQVVRGDSAAYFCASSVDRDEQFFGPGTRLTVL.

The J gene is TRBJ1-5, the V gene TRBV19; 10 nucleotides align to TRBD1. Unmatched junction bases numbered 21, after V lost 3 bases and J lost 1 base. The germline gives CDR1 LNHDA, CDR2 SQIVND (reference sequence). This CDR3 is 22 amino acids long. CDR3 bases: TGTGCCAGTAGTATCCCTGCTACGGACAGGGGGATTAGTAGTTGGAGCAATCAGCCCCAGCATTTT. Encoded protein: CASSIPATDRGISSWSNQPQHF.

V is TRBV18 and J is TRBJ1-5; 7 bases map to TRBD1. This CDR3 has 14 residues. Looked up from germline, CDR1 is KGHSH and CDR2 is LQKENI. V was clipped by 5 bases and J by 6 bases; unmatched bases: 7. The CDR3 DNA is TGTGCCAGCTCAGAGGGGGCGGTTTTTCAGCCCCAGCATTTT. Its protein is CASSEGAVFQPQHF.

V is TRBV9 and J is TRBJ2-3; 7 bases match TRBD1. The V gene end was trimmed by 2 bases and the J gene end by 4 bases; junction bases not matched to a gene: 10. Looked up from germline, CDR1 is SGDLS and CDR2 is YYNGEE. CDR3 length equals 16 residues. The CDR3 sequence: CASSVTGASMADTQYF. The CDR3 region has the DNA TGTGCCAGCAGCGTTACAGGGGCTTCCATGGCAGATACGCAGTATTTT.

The V gene is TRBV12-5, the J gene TRBJ1-2; D remains unclear. V was cut by 6 bases and J by 5 bases, with 10 bases left in between. Per germline, CDR1 LGHNT and CDR2 FRNRAP. This CDR3 spans 12 amino acids. The CDR3 spells CASGIDTYGYTF. The CDR3 region has the DNA TGTGCTAGTGGCATTGACACTTATGGCTACACCTTC.

The J gene is TRBJ1-2, the V gene TRBV18; the match to TRBD1 covers 7 bases. J gave up 10 bases and V 3 bases, and 8 bases lay outside the gene matches. CDR1 is KGHSH and CDR2 is LQKENI in the germline V gene. The CDR3 is 13 amino acids. Here the CDR3 reads CASSPDRKEAYTF. The CDR3 nucleotides are TGTGCCAGCTCACCGGACAGGAAGGAAGCCTACACCTTC.

The V call is TRBV5-1, the J call TRBJ1-2, with 8 nucleotides matching TRBD1. V shed 1 base and J 6 bases; nucleotides not matched to a gene: 8. Looked up from germline, CDR1 is SGHRS and CDR2 is YFSETQ. This CDR3 has 15 residues. The CDR3 loop is CASSLPPDRVNGYTF. The CDR3 region has the DNA TGCGCCAGCAGCTTGCCCCCGGACAGGGTAAATGGCTACACCTTC.

The rearrangement joins TRBV27 to TRBJ2-7; D possibly uses TRBD1 or TRBD2 (5 bases each). With 5 bases removed from V and 2 bases from J, the gap between germline ends came to 28 bases. The germline V gene has CDR1 MNHEY and CDR2 SMNVEV (reference sequence). The CDR3 loop spans 19 amino acids. The CDR3 loop is CASSLKFPGTYGPPYEQYF. CDR3 sequence (DNA): TGTGCCAGCAGTCTCAAATTCCCCGGGACCTATGGCCCACCCTACGAGCAGTACTTC.

The V and J genes are TRBV2 and TRBJ2-7; TRBD2 might be the D (7 bases). CDR1 and CDR2 from the germline V gene are SNHLY and FYNNEI. Deletions cut 4 bases from V and 4 bases from J, with 17 bases between. The CDR3 is made up of 15 amino acids. The CDR3 sequence: CASSGGGGVYYEQYF. The CDR3 bases are TGTGCCAGCAGTGGGGGAGGGGGAGTCTATTACGAGCAGTACTTC.

The chain has TRBV7-9 and TRBJ2-1, with D perhaps TRBD2 (5 bases). The V and J ends lost 4 bases and 8 bases respectively, with 15 bases between them. The CDR3 is 14 amino acids. The germline V gene encodes CDR1 SEHNR and CDR2 FQNEAQ (reference sequence). CDR3 in amino acids: CASSSTPLLDEQFF. The CDR3 DNA follows: TGTGCCAGCAGCTCGACTCCGTTACTAGATGAGCAGTTCTTC.